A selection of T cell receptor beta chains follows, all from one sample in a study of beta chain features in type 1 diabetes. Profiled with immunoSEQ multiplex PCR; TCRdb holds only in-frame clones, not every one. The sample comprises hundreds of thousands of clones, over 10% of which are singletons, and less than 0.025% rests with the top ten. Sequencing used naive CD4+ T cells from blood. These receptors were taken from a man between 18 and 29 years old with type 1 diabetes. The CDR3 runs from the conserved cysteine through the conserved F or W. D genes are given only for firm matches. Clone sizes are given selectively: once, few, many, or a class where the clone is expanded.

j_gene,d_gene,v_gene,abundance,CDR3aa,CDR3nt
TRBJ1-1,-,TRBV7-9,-,CASSRPEGKAFF,TGTGCCAGCAGCCGACCCGAGGGGAAAGCTTTCTTT
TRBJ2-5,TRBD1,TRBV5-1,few,CASGTGAAETQYF,TGCGCCAGCGGGACAGGGGCAGCAGAGACCCAGTACTTC
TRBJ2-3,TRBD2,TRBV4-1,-,CASSQDVTSGGPSTDTQYF,TGCGCCAGCAGCCAAGATGTAACTAGCGGGGGACCTAGCACAGATACGCAGTATTTT
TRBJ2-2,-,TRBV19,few,CASTLLTPNTGELFF,TGTGCCAGTACCCTTCTAACCCCGAACACCGGGGAGCTGTTTTTT
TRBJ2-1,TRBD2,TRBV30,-,CAWSGSSGAHNEQFF,TGTGCCTGGAGTGGTTCTAGCGGGGCCCACAATGAGCAGTTCTTC
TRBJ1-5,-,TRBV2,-,CASSDSAGQHF,TGTGCCAGCAGTGACTCGGCAGGCCAGCATTTT
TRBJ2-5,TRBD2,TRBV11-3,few,CASSPGLGIQETQYF,TGTGCCAGCAGCCCGGGACTAGGGATCCAAGAGACCCAGTACTTC
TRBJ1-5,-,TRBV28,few,CASRTGQSSNQPQHF,TGTGCCAGCAGAACGGGACAATCGAGCAATCAGCCCCAGCATTTT
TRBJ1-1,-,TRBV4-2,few,CASSQDPGINTEAFF,TGTGCCAGCAGCCAAGATCCCGGGATCAACACTGAAGCTTTCTTT
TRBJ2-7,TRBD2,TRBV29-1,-,CSVPTSGGSNYEQYF,TGCAGCGTCCCGACTAGCGGGGGGTCAAACTACGAGCAGTACTTC
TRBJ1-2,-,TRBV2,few,CASSEHSGYGYTF,TGTGCCAGCAGTGAACACTCGGGCTATGGCTACACCTTC
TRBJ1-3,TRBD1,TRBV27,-,CASSPGTGATGNTIYF,TGTGCCAGCAGTCCGGGGACAGGGGCAACTGGAAACACCATATATTTT
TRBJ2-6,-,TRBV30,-,CACDNSGANVLTF,TGTGCCTGCGACAACTCTGGGGCCAACGTCCTGACTTTC
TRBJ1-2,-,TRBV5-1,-,CASSLRGGVRSDYGYTF,TGCGCCAGCAGCTTAAGGGGAGGGGTACGATCGGACTATGGCTACACCTTC
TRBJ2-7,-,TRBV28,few,CASANGQDAYEQYF,TGTGCCAGCGCCAACGGACAAGACGCCTACGAGCAGTACTTC
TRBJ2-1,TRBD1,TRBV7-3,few,CASSSGTGVAYNEQFF,TGTGCCAGCAGCTCCGGGACAGGGGTCGCCTACAATGAGCAGTTCTTC
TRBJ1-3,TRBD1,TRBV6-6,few,CASSYTGASTIYF,TGTGCCAGCAGTTATACAGGGGCGTCCACCATATATTTT
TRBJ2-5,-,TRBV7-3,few,CASSLNSGLQETQYF,TGTGCCAGCAGCTTAAACTCAGGGCTCCAAGAGACCCAGTACTTC
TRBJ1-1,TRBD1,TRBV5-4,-,CASSKTGEYTEAFF,TGTGCCAGCAGCAAGACAGGGGAGTACACTGAAGCTTTCTTT
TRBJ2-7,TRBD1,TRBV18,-,CASSPGQDYEQYF,TGTGCCAGCTCACCGGGACAGGACTACGAGCAGTACTTC
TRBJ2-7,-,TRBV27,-,CASSLLAGRPDYEQYF,TGTGCCAGCAGTTTATTGGCAGGGCGACCGGACTACGAGCAGTACTTC